This T cell receptor (beta chain) was observed in a study of blood T cell repertoires in COVID-19. Study information: Material from acute and convalescent COVID-19 was sourced from the United States, Italy and Spain. Sample material is recorded as cDNA or gDNA derived from T cells, B-cell-depleted T cells, or PBMCs.

Authors' processing steps: Estimation of nucleated cell counts was performed using reference gene primer amplification. Produced via immunoSEQ multiplex PCR; TCRdb's table is partial and in-frame only. V, J and clone size were drawn from that table, and D and trimming were deduced from the DNA. The sample contains 250,000 to 350,000 clones, roughly 90% of which appear only once. Deletions cut 4 bases from V and 4 bases from J, with 13 bases between. The CDR3 is 14 amino acids. Germline V lookup: CDR1 MNHEY, CDR2 SVGEGT. This clonotype originated in a woman aged 25 to 39 with COVID-19, enrolled during active disease. V usage is TRBV6-2 or TRBV6-3 and J usage is TRBJ2-5, with a possible D match to TRBD1 (6 bases). Specimen: peripheral blood. The CDR3 protein is CASSSAGVPETQYF. The CDR3 DNA follows: TGTGCCAGCAGTTCAGCAGGGGTCCCAGAGACCCAGTACTTC.